The clone carrying this T cell receptor (beta chain) showed up just once. What it binds is not known. Repertoires were generated with immunoSEQ multiplex PCR, while TCRdb's copy carries only in-frame clones and drops some. The sample shows 100,000 to 150,000 clones, nearly 95% of them seen only once. The data originate from a study of T cell responses to AZD1222 COVID-19 vaccine. General study points: Spike as a whole was targeted by vaccine-associated CD4 TCRs, dominant at 160-218 and 743-854.

V was trimmed by 3 bases and J by 5 bases, leaving 17 bases between them. Germline V gives CDR1 MNHEY, CDR2 SMNVEV (reference sequence). This CDR3 spans 16 amino acids. The source is an adult in good health. The sequenced sample was peripheral blood, obtained on day 0 of AZD1222 vaccination. The rearrangement links TRBV27 to TRBJ1-5; D is possibly TRBD1 (5 bases). This CDR3 reads CASSFGPGGGDQPQHF. The CDR3 DNA reads as TGTGCCAGCAGTTTTGGTCCAGGCGGAGGGGATCAGCCCCAGCATTTT.